This is a list of T cell receptor beta chains from one sample in a study of Ad26.COV2.S vaccination and SARS-CoV-2 variants. Data came from immunoSEQ multiplex PCR; TCRdb stores just in-frame clones and leaves some out. The sample consists of about 180,000 clones, 87% of them appearing once. The sequences come from peripheral blood, collected after recovery from COVID-19. The receptors derive from a human donor who had recovered from COVID-19. Each CDR3 is given with its conserved first and last residue. A D gene is named only where the DNA matches it firmly. Clone size is shown for a subset of rows, as once, few, many or a class of expanded clone.

j_call d_call v_call clone_size cdr3_aa cdr3_nt
TRBJ1-2 TRBD1 TRBV19 NA CASSMDRAYGYTF TGTGCCAGTAGTATGGACAGGGCCTATGGCTACACCTTC
TRBJ1-1 NA TRBV11-2 NA CASSWALNTEAFF TGTGCCAGCAGCTGGGCCTTGAACACTGAAGCTTTCTTT
TRBJ1-4 TRBD1 TRBV25-1 NA CASSESGTVYNEKLFF TGTGCCAGCAGTGAATCGGGGACAGTGTATAATGAAAAACTGTTTTTT
TRBJ2-1 TRBD2 TRBV5-1 NA CASSVQTSDEQFF TGCGCCAGCAGCGTCCAAACTAGCGATGAGCAGTTCTTC
TRBJ1-2 NA TRBV19 once CASSPQADSPFYGYTF TGTGCCAGTAGTCCGCAGGCGGACAGCCCCTTCTATGGCTACACCTTC
TRBJ2-7 NA TRBV5-6 few CASSLGRVYEQYF TGTGCCAGCAGCTTAGGTAGGGTCTACGAGCAGTACTTC
TRBJ2-7 TRBD2 TRBV5-6 NA CASSPPGLGIYEQYF TGTGCCAGCAGCCCACCGGGACTAGGAATATACGAGCAGTACTTC
TRBJ2-1 TRBD1 TRBV28 NA CASSFGGQGANNEQFF TGTGCCAGCAGTTTCGGAGGACAGGGGGCAAATAATGAGCAGTTCTTC
TRBJ2-6 NA TRBV5-4 NA CASSPPGSGTSGANVLTF TGTGCCAGCAGCCCCCCCGGGAGTGGGACTTCTGGGGCCAACGTCCTGACTTTC
TRBJ2-1 TRBD2 TRBV9 once CASSVALAPGENEQFF TGTGCCAGCAGCGTCGCACTAGCGCCCGGGGAGAATGAGCAGTTCTTC
TRBJ1-2 NA TRBV5-1 NA CASSRDTNYGYTF TGCGCCAGCAGCCGGGACACGAACTATGGCTACACCTTC
TRBJ1-1 NA TRBV5-1 NA CASSLTGIMNTEAFF TGCGCCAGCAGCTTGACAGGGATCATGAACACTGAAGCTTTCTTT
TRBJ1-5 TRBD1 TRBV18 NA CASSQLDRTGGPNQPQHF TGTGCCAGCTCCCAATTAGACCGGACAGGGGGCCCCAATCAGCCCCAGCATTTT
TRBJ2-5 TRBD1 TRBV5-1 few CASSSGTGREETQYF TGCGCCAGCAGCTCGGGGACAGGAAGAGAAGAGACCCAGTACTTC
TRBJ2-3 NA TRBV20-1 NA CSAKLGDTQYF TGCAGTGCTAAGTTAGGGGATACGCAGTATTTT
TRBJ2-1 NA TRBV5-1 NA CASGNNEQFF TGCGCCAGCGGGAACAATGAGCAGTTCTTC
TRBJ2-2 NA TRBV10-3 NA CATKGTANTGELFF TGTGCCACAAAGGGGACTGCGAACACCGGGGAGCTGTTTTTT
TRBJ1-2 NA TRBV7-9 few CASSLEYRELGYTF TGTGCCAGCAGCTTAGAATACAGGGAGTTGGGCTACACCTTC